What follows describes a single TCR beta chain. This specimen comes from a study of shared T cell receptors in the human thymus. Assay: immunoSEQ multiplex PCR; the TCRdb copy retains only in-frame clones and omits some. The sample has some 660,000 clones; 80% to 90% are singletons. The V gene end was trimmed by 6 bases and the J gene end by 1 base; junction bases not matched to a gene: 5. The CDR3 runs to 14 residues. Germline lookup yields CDR1 MGHRA and CDR2 YSYEKL. The sample also formed part of further work on human thymus T cells. That investigation notes: Infants served as donors; they were healthy and Finnish and were having corrective surgery for congenital heart defects. During corrective heart surgery, resections were taken, and the thymus tissue came from them. Blood and thymic repertoires both appeared biased in V and J gene usage. What related research reported was that thymic repertoires overlapped highly among unrelated individuals.

The sequence came from a boy less than two years old with a congenital heart defect. The rearrangement joins TRBV4-1 to TRBJ2-7; 8 positions match TRBD1. Material for sequencing was thymocytes. Here the CDR3 DNA reads TGCGCCAGCAGTTATGGACAGGGTTCCTACGAGCAGTACTTC. Amino acid sequence: CASSYGQGSYEQYF.